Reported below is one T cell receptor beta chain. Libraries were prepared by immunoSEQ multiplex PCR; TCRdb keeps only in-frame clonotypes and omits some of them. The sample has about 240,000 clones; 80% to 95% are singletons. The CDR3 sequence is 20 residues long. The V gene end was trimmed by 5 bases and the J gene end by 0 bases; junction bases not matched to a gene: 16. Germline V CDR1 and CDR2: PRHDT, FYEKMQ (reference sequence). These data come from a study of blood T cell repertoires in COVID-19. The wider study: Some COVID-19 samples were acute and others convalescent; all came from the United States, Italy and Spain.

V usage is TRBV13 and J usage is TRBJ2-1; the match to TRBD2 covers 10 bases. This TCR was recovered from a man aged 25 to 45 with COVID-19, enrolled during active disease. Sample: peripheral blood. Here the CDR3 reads CASSDPLASGGASSYNEQFF. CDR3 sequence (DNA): TGTGCCAGCAGCGACCCCCTGGCCAGCGGGGGGGCCAGCTCCTACAATGAGCAGTTCTTC.